These T cell receptor beta chains were read from a single sample in a study of tumor-infiltrating lymphocytes in primary liver carcinoma. TCRdb re-called the multiplex PCR reads with MiXCR, one entry per CDR3 protein. Here the sample spans hundreds of thousands of distinct CDR3 sequences, about three fifths being singletons. Sequences were obtained from peripheral blood. Receptor source: a woman younger than 45 with primary liver carcinoma and hepatitis B virus infection. The CDR3 runs from the conserved cysteine through the conserved F or W. A D gene is named only where the DNA matches it firmly. Clone sizes are given selectively: once, few, many, or a class where the clone is expanded.

clone_size j_call v_call d_call cdr3_aa cdr3_nt
NA TRBJ2-1 TRBV10-2 TRBD2 CASSELGLVPFF TGCGCCAGCAGTGAACTGGGACTAGTTCCGTTCTTC
many TRBJ2-7 TRBV11-2 TRBD2 CASSSPLAAYSYEQYF TGTGCCAGCAGCTCACCACTAGCGGCCTACTCCTACGAGCAGTACTTC
NA TRBJ1-5 TRBV6-1 NA CASSPKAGNQPQHF TGTGCCAGCAGCCCTAAGGCGGGGAATCAGCCCCAGCATTTT
NA TRBJ2-1 TRBV6-6 NA CASSLSRDEQFF TGTGCCAGCAGCCTTTCGCGGGATGAGCAGTTCTTC
NA TRBJ1-2 TRBV4-3 NA CASSQDLGGPNGCTF TGCGCCAGCAGCCAAGATCTCGGAGGCCCAAATGGCTGCACCTTC
NA TRBJ2-5 TRBV4-1 TRBD1 CASNLGQVERETQYF TGCGCCAGCAACCTAGGACAGGTGGAGCGAGAGACCCAGTACTTC
many TRBJ1-2 TRBV29-1 NA CSVREWANYGYTF TGCAGCGTTCGCGAGTGGGCTAACTATGGCTACACCTTC
many TRBJ2-1 TRBV6-2/TRBV6-3 NA CASSHYSSYNEQFF TGTGCCAGCAGTCACTACTCCTCCTACAATGAGCAGTTCTTC
few TRBJ2-5 TRBV12-3/TRBV12-4 NA CASSRDGTQYF TGCGCCAGCAGCCGCGACGGGACCCAGTACTTC
many TRBJ1-2 TRBV28 TRBD1 CASSLSQGISGYTF TGTGCCAGCAGTTTATCACAGGGGATTAGTGGCTACACCTTC
NA TRBJ2-2 TRBV7-8 NA CASKELVGSTGKLFF TGTGCCAGTAAGGAATTGGTCGGGTCTACCGGGAAGCTGTTTTTT
few TRBJ1-1 TRBV6-6 TRBD1 CASYSPGGGSTEAFF TGTGCCAGCTATTCCCCAGGGGGCGGGAGCACTGAAGCTTTCTTT
NA TRBJ2-3 TRBV11-3 NA CANSYAGVRTDTQYF TGTGCCAACAGCTATGCGGGAGTTCGGACAGATACGCAGTACTTT
NA TRBJ2-1 TRBV6-1 TRBD2 CASRGKGLDSYNEQFF TGTGCCAGCAGGGGAAAGGGACTAGACTCCTACAATGAGCAGTTCTTC
NA TRBJ2-1 TRBV6-2/TRBV6-3 TRBD1 CTSLRGLGDEQFF TGTACCAGCTTGAGGGGGCTAGGAGATGAGCAGTTCTTC
NA TRBJ2-2 TRBV11-2 NA CASSLTSRIVVELFF TGTGCCAGCAGCTTAACTAGCAGGATTGTCGTGGAGCTGTTTTTT
NA TRBJ2-3 TRBV11-2 TRBD2 CASSLAESTDTQYF TGTGCCAGCAGCCTAGCGGAGAGCACGGATACGCAGTATTTT
NA TRBJ1-1 TRBV5-6 NA CASSSRLTVAEALF TGTGCCAGCAGCTCTCGGTTAACAGTGGCTGAAGCTCTCTTT
few TRBJ2-7 TRBV5-6 NA CASSSEGGNEQYF TGTGCCAGCAGCTCCGAAGGCGGGAACGAGCAGTACTTC
NA TRBJ1-5 TRBV12-3/TRBV12-4 NA CASSLAEHQPQHF TGTGCCAGCAGTTTAGCGGAACATCAGCCCCAGCATTTT
few TRBJ2-5 TRBV28 NA CASSLKSGASKVTQYF TGTGCCAGCAGTTTAAAATCCGGGGCCTCTAAGGTGACCCAGTACTTC
NA TRBJ2-1 TRBV4-1 TRBD1 CASSQRNRDRAYNEQFF TGCGCCAGCAGCCAACGGAACCGGGACAGGGCATACAATGAGCAGTTCTTC